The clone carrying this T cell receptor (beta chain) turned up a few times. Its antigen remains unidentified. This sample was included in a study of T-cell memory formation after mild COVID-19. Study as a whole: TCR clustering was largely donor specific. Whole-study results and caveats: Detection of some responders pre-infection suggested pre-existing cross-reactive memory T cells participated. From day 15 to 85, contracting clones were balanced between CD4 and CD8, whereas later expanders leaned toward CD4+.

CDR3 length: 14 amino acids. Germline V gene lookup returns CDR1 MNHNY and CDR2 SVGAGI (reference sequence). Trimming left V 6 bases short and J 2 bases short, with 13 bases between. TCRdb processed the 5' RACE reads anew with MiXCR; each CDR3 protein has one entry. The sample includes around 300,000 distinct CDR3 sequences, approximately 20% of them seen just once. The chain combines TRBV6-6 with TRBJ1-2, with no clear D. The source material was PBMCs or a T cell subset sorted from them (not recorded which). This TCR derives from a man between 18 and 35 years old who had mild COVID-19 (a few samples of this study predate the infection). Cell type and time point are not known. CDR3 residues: CASSPKVENYGYTF. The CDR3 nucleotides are TGTGCCAGCAGCCCCAAGGTGGAAAACTATGGCTACACCTTC.